This TCR beta chain came from a study of breast tumors, draining lymph nodes, adjacent tissues. Study results and limitations: Most tumor T cells seemingly derive from lymph node, then expand in tumor. That most tumor T cells come from lymph nodes remained unproven. Tumor TCR diversity was below lymph nodes but above nontumor tissue.

Points on this clonotype: The antigen remains unidentified. At one of its ends the junction is not consistent with the germline gene, which may arise from a read error.

Axillary draining lymph nodes of breast cancer patients supplied the node samples. Germline CDR1 is MNHEY and CDR2 is SVGAGI. The CDR3 is made up of 15 amino acids. MiXCR was run by TCRdb on the multiplex PCR reads, yielding one entry per CDR3 protein. The table records over 150,000 distinct CDR3 sequences, roughly 31% of them present only once. V and J are TRBV6-5 and TRBJ1-2; the D gene is possibly TRBD1 (5 bases). This clonotype was sampled from a female donor with breast cancer. Some clones in this sample may be carry-over from other donors' samples. The sample was axillary lymph node tissue. CDR3 in DNA: TGTGCCAGCAGTCACTCTCCGGGGGAGGGCTATGGCTACACCTTC. It is translated as CASSHSPGEGYGYTF.